A selection of T cell receptor beta chains follows, all from one sample in a study of blood T cell repertoires in COVID-19. The repertoire was sequenced with immunoSEQ multiplex PCR; TCRdb's copy has only in-frame clones and lacks some. This table holds 150,000 to 200,000 clones, around nine tenths found once. Sequencing was done on a sample of peripheral blood. The source is a human donor in a cohort sampled during active COVID-19. Each CDR3 is given with its conserved first and last residue. A D gene is named only where the DNA matches it firmly.

j_call | d_call | v_call | cdr3_aa | cdr3_nt
TRBJ2-1 | . | TRBV19 | CASSMPTYSFEQFF | TGTGCCAGTAGTATGCCGACATATAGTTTTGAGCAGTTCTTC
TRBJ1-1 | TRBD1 | TRBV11-3 | CASSLAATGFTEAFF | TGTGCCAGCAGCTTAGCGGCGACAGGGTTCACTGAAGCTTTCTTT
TRBJ1-1 | TRBD1 | TRBV5-8 | CASSRDRGKNTEAFF | TGTGCCAGCAGCCGGGACAGGGGAAAGAACACTGAAGCTTTCTTT
TRBJ2-7 | . | TRBV28 | CASNQAGRYYEQYF | TGTGCCAGCAATCAGGCGGGGCGCTACTACGAGCAGTACTTC
TRBJ1-2 | . | TRBV5-4 | CASSLGGTLGGYTF | TGTGCCAGCAGCTTGGGGGGGACATTGGGTGGCTACACCTTC
TRBJ1-5 | TRBD1 | TRBV6-5 | CASSRGQGSQPQHF | TGTGCCAGCAGCAGGGGACAGGGCAGTCAGCCCCAGCATTTT
TRBJ2-7 | TRBD1 | TRBV27 | CASRANRDSPYEQYF | TGTGCCAGCAGAGCAAACCGGGACAGTCCCTACGAGCAGTACTTC
TRBJ2-3 | . | TRBV7-9 | CASGGSWADTQYF | TGTGCCAGCGGGGGCTCGTGGGCAGATACGCAGTATTTT
TRBJ2-1 | TRBD2 | TRBV19 | CASTDYSGTYNEQFF | TGTGCCAGTACCGATTATAGCGGGACGTACAATGAGCAGTTCTTC
TRBJ2-4 | . | TRBV7-2 | CASSLETPPGLAKNIQYF | TGTGCCAGCAGCTTAGAGACACCCCCGGGACTAGCCAAAAACATTCAGTACTTC
TRBJ2-2 | TRBD2 | TRBV5-6 | CASSLRTSGIGTGELFF | TGTGCCAGCAGCCTCCGGACTAGCGGGATTGGGACCGGGGAGCTGTTTTTT